Here is one TCR beta chain with its context. The data belong to a study of shared clonotypes between healthy human individuals. CDR3 length: 15 amino acids. V lost 0 bases, J lost 0 bases, and 6 bases lay in between. Looked up from germline, CDR1 is SGHAT and CDR2 is FQNNGV. Original analysis: Junction-only sequences without quality scores were provided by ImmunoSEQ, so filtering was different. The assay was immunoSEQ multiplex PCR, and TCRdb's table has in-frame clones only and misses some. The DNA gave D and trimming, while V, J and clone size come from that table. The sample shows around 2.3 million clones, more than 90% of them seen only once.

This TCR was sampled from a man between 18 and 29 years old in good health. Sequencing was performed on naive CD4+ T cells sorted from blood. Subset denoted: CD45RA+ positively selected. The chain employs TRBV11-2 and TRBJ2-1, with D perhaps matching TRBD2 (5 bases). The CDR3 protein is CASSLEGLSYNEQFF. CDR3 coding DNA: TGTGCCAGCAGCTTAGAAGGACTCTCCTACAATGAGCAGTTCTTC. The variable domain in full, completed from reference TRBV11-2 and TRBJ2-1, reads EAGVAQSPRYKIIEKRQSVAFWCNPISGHATLYWYQQILGQGPKLLIQFQNNGVVDDSQLPKDRFSAERLKGVDSTLKIQPAKLEDSAVYLCASSLEGLSYNEQFFGPGTRLTVL.